Each of the 22 T cell receptor beta chains below was sequenced from the same sample in a study of shared clonotypes between healthy human individuals. Assay: immunoSEQ multiplex PCR; the TCRdb copy retains only in-frame clones and omits some. In the table there are some 2,000,000 clones, approximately 96% of which are singletons. Sequencing used naive CD4+ T cells sorted from blood. Subset meaning: CD45RA+ positively selected. Source of these receptors: a man aged 18 to 29 in good health.

V is TRBV10-3 and J is TRBJ2-3; possibly TRBD2 for D (6 bases). This CDR3 region has 11 residues. Germline V gene lookup returns CDR1 ENHRY and CDR2 SYGVKD. Trimming cost V 3 bases and J 9 bases, with 7 bases left between them. The CDR3 nucleotides are TGTGCCATCAGTGAAGGGAGGACGCAGTATTTT. This codes for CAISEGRTQYF.

This clone was recorded only once. This chain links TRBV7-9 with TRBJ2-5; 9 bases align to TRBD2. The V gene end was trimmed by 4 bases and the J gene end by 1 base; junction bases not matched to a gene: 4. The CDR3 length is 15 residues. The germline V gene has CDR1 SEHNR and CDR2 FQNEAQ (reference sequence). This CDR3 is CASSWSSGGQETQYF. The CDR3 region has the DNA TGTGCCAGCAGCTGGAGTAGCGGGGGCCAAGAGACCCAGTACTTC.

The chain couples TRBV6-5 to TRBJ1-6; 8 nucleotides line up with TRBD1. Losses at the gene ends were 6 bases for V and 9 bases for J; bases not matched to a gene: 7. Germline V gives CDR1 MNHEY, CDR2 SVGAGI. The CDR3 has 14 amino acids. CDR3: CASRSGGAGSPLHF. In DNA form, the CDR3 reads TGTGCCAGCAGGTCAGGGGGCGCGGGTTCACCCCTCCACTTT.

The chain has TRBV6-5 and TRBJ2-3, with 8 nucleotides matching TRBD2. The length of the CDR3 is 13 residues. Germline lookup yields CDR1 MNHEY and CDR2 SVGAGI. V was clipped by 6 bases and J by 5 bases; unmatched bases: 4. CDR3 protein: CASSPSGLDTQYF. The CDR3 coding sequence is TGTGCCAGCAGCCCTAGCGGGTTAGATACGCAGTATTTT.

Remarks on this clone: In the same sample, other DNA sequences code for this CDR3. The chain has TRBV6-6 and TRBJ2-5; no clear D gene. CDR1 is MNHNY, CDR2 SVGAGI, per germline (reference sequence). V dropped 2 bases and J dropped 4 bases, with 2 bases sitting between them. This CDR3 has 11 residues. CDR3 in amino acids: CASSYRETQYF. The CDR3 DNA sequence: TGTGCCAGCAGTTACAGAGAGACCCAGTACTTC.

The rearrangement links TRBV29-1 to TRBJ2-1, with 9 bases that match TRBD1. V lost 5 bases, J lost 2 bases, and 4 bases stayed unmatched. CDR1 SQVTM and CDR2 ANQGSEA come from the germline V gene. The CDR3 has 14 amino acids. DNA for the CDR3: TGCAGCGTTTCCGGGACAGGGCCCTACAATGAGCAGTTCTTC. It translates to CSVSGTGPYNEQFF.

The chain has TRBV7-9 and TRBJ2-1; D is uncertain. The germline V gene has CDR1 SEHNR and CDR2 FQNEAQ (reference sequence). Deletions cut 8 bases from V and 4 bases from J, with 12 bases between. CDR3 length: 13 residues. The CDR3 is CASGEYEYNEQFF. The CDR3 bases are TGTGCCAGCGGAGAGTACGAATACAATGAGCAGTTCTTC.

Concerning this clone: An end of the junction does not agree with germline; a read error may underlie this. The chain recombines TRBV19 with TRBJ2-6; D ambiguous. Germline V gene lookup returns CDR1 LNHDA and CDR2 SQIVND (reference sequence). This CDR3 spans 14 amino acids. The chain's CDR3 is CASSLDSGANVLTF. CDR3 DNA: TGTGCCAGTAGTTTAGATTCTGGGGCCAACGTCCTGACTTTC.

This chain uses TRBV28 with TRBJ2-3, with TRBD1 matching over 9 bases. CDR3 length: 15 amino acids. CDR1 is MDHEN and CDR2 is SYDVKM in the germline V gene. The V and J ends lost 4 bases and 4 bases, in that order; junction bases with no gene match: 6. The CDR3 sequence is CASSSGQGLPDTQYF. The CDR3 nucleotides are TGTGCCAGCAGTTCCGGACAGGGGCTCCCAGATACGCAGTATTTT.

The chain uses TRBV5-6 and TRBJ2-1; D ambiguous. V was shortened by 6 bases and J by 9 bases, with 13 bases between the two germline ends. This CDR3 has 12 amino acids. The germline V gene has CDR1 SGHDT and CDR2 YYEEEE. The chain's CDR3 is CASTLTRSEQFF. As DNA, the CDR3 is TGTGCCAGCACCCTGACTCGATCTGAGCAGTTCTTC.

V and J are TRBV10-3 and TRBJ1-1, with D perhaps TRBD1 (5 bases). Germline V gene lookup returns CDR1 ENHRY and CDR2 SYGVKD. This CDR3 has 14 residues. V gave up 3 bases and J gave up 4 bases, with 12 bases separating them. CDR3 residues: CAISETFGGTEAFF. The CDR3 bases are TGTGCCATCAGTGAAACGTTCGGGGGCACTGAAGCTTTCTTT.

This clone appeared a few times. This chain's CDR3 is CASNRMAYNSPLHF. CDR3 nucleotides: TGTGCCAGCAATCGGATGGCCTATAATTCACCCCTCCACTTT. The chain employs TRBV2 and TRBJ1-6; unclear D gene. V lost 7 bases, J lost 2 bases, and 9 bases lay in between. The CDR3 consists of 14 residues. Germline CDR1 and CDR2: SNHLY and FYNNEI.

This clone appeared once. The V call is TRBV18, the J call TRBJ2-7; 11 bases align to TRBD2. Germline-derived CDR1 and CDR2 are KGHSH and LQKENI. The junction had 4 bases not matched to a gene; V was cut back by 5 bases and J by 10 bases. This CDR3 comprises 12 residues. DNA for the CDR3: TGTGCCAGCTCAGCGGGACTAGCGGACCAGTACTTC. Translated, it gives CASSAGLADQYF. Using reference TRBV18 and TRBJ2-7 for the parts outside the CDR3, the full variable domain is NAGVMQNPRHLVRRRGQEARLRCSPMKGHSHVYWYRQLPEEGLKFMVYLQKENIIDESGMPKERFSAEFPKEGPSILRIQQVVRGDSAAYFCASSAGLADQYFGPGTRLTVT.

The chain recombines TRBV29-1 with TRBJ1-2; 9 bases map to TRBD1. Per the germline V gene, CDR1 is SQVTM and CDR2 is ANQGSEA. There are 16 residues in the CDR3. The trim removed 4 bases at V and 2 bases at J, leaving 11 bases unmatched. The CDR3 spells CSVGGSGTGRNYGYTF. In DNA, the CDR3 is TGCAGCGTTGGGGGTTCCGGGACAGGGCGGAACTATGGCTACACCTTC.

The chain is built from TRBV10-3 and TRBJ2-5; TRBD2 matches 10 bases. The CDR3 consists of 15 residues. CDR1 and CDR2 (germline): ENHRY, SYGVKD. V gave up 5 bases and J gave up 2 bases; unmatched junction bases: 5. DNA of the CDR3: TGTGCCATCAGTAGCGGGAGGGTAACTCAAGAGACCCAGTACTTC. It yields the protein CAISSGRVTQETQYF.

This rearrangement joins TRBV6-1 to TRBJ1-5, with D maybe TRBD1 (5 bases). Trimming took 1 base from V and 0 from J, leaving 16 bases between them. The CDR3 contains 18 residues. From germline, CDR1 is MNHNS and CDR2 SASEGT. The CDR3 protein is CASSEDWTHRYSNQPQHF. CDR3 nucleotides: TGTGCCAGCAGTGAAGACTGGACACATCGTTATAGCAATCAGCCCCAGCATTTT.

The CDR3 spells CASSYGHLSGTQYF. Written as DNA, the CDR3 is TGTGCCAGCAGTTACGGACATCTAAGCGGGACCCAGTACTTC. The chain links TRBV6-5 to TRBJ2-5; tentatively, D is TRBD1 or TRBD2 (5 bases each). V shed 2 bases and J shed 7 bases, with 14 bases lying between them. Germline V gene data show CDR1 as MNHEY and CDR2 as SVGAGI. The CDR3 runs to 14 residues.

The J gene is TRBJ1-2, the V gene TRBV4-2, with D possibly matching TRBD1 (5 bases). Deletions cut 0 bases from V and 8 bases from J, with 16 bases between. CDR1 is LGHNA and CDR2 is YNFKEQ in the germline V gene. The CDR3 is made up of 15 amino acids. CDR3 sequence reads: CASSQDPGGNGGYTF. The CDR3 bases are TGTGCCAGCAGCCAAGATCCGGGGGGGAATGGAGGCTACACCTTC.

Comments on this clone: The same CDR3 also results from other DNA sequences found in this sample. The chain joins TRBV5-4 to TRBJ2-3; a possible D gene is TRBD1 (6 bases). Germline-derived CDR1 and CDR2 are SGHNT and YYREEE (reference sequence). The V end was cut by 3 bases, the J end by 1 base, with 9 bases between. This CDR3 comprises 14 residues. CDR3: CASSSRGGTDTQYF. DNA for the CDR3: TGTGCCAGCAGCTCCAGGGGCGGCACAGATACGCAGTATTTT.

V and J are TRBV28 and TRBJ1-5, with TRBD1 matching over 10 bases. This CDR3 spans 15 amino acids. J gave up 5 bases and V 9 bases, and 10 bases lay outside the gene matches. The germline CDR1 and CDR2 sequences are MDHEN and SYDVKM. CDR3 in amino acids: CASSSGQGNDQPQHF. The CDR3 DNA is TGTGCCAGTTCCTCGGGACAGGGGAATGATCAGCCCCAGCATTTT.

The chain links TRBV10-1 to TRBJ1-2; D not certain. CDR3 length: 13 residues. Trimming took 0 bases from V and 4 from J, leaving 6 bases between them. CDR1 is WNHNN and CDR2 is SYGVQD in the germline V gene (reference sequence). For the CDR3, the DNA is TGCGCCAGCAGTGAGTCTACCCCCTATGGCTACACCTTC. Amino acid sequence: CASSESTPYGYTF.

This rearrangement joins TRBV9 to TRBJ2-1; 11 nucleotides agree with TRBD2. V gave up 3 bases and J gave up 10 bases; unmatched junction bases: 12. The germline V gene has CDR1 SGDLS and CDR2 YYNGEE. The CDR3 consists of 16 residues. The DNA of the CDR3 is TGTGCCAGCAGCGCAGACCCGGTGACTAGCGGGATGGAGCAGTTCTTC. This sequence encodes CASSADPVTSGMEQFF.